The 30 T cell receptor beta chains below come from one sample, sequenced in a study of CD8 T cells in Susac syndrome. Random hexamers were used to reverse transcribe roughly 0.45 to 1 ug of RNA. TCRdb reprocessed the immunoSEQ multiplex PCR reads with MiXCR, giving one entry per CDR3 protein. The data show a few hundred thousand distinct CDR3 sequences, over 85% seen once. The sample taken for sequencing was CD4+ T cells from PBMCs. Receptor source: a human donor with multiple sclerosis.

Only a few counts were recorded for this clonotype. The genes are TRBV7-9 and TRBJ2-7; D possibly corresponds to TRBD2 (6 bases). This CDR3 has 13 residues. V dropped 2 bases and J dropped 3 bases, with 8 bases sitting between them. Looked up from germline, CDR1 is SEHNR and CDR2 is FQNEAQ (reference sequence). The CDR3 region has the DNA TGTGCCAGCAGCTTATCCGGGGGCTACGAGCAGTACTTC. It yields the protein CASSLSGGYEQYF.

This chain connects TRBV30 to TRBJ2-2, with unresolved D. Trimming pared 0 bases from V and 5 bases from J, leaving 7 bases between. Germline-derived CDR1 and CDR2 are GTSNPN and SVGIG (reference sequence). This CDR3 spans 13 amino acids. CDR3 in amino acids: CAWSVIITGELFF. CDR3 sequence (DNA): TGTGCCTGGAGTGTAATCATTACCGGGGAGCTGTTTTTT.

The chain carries TRBV14 and TRBJ1-6; D might be TRBD1 (6 bases). The CDR3 is made up of 16 amino acids. CDR1 and CDR2 from the germline V gene are SGHDN and FVKESK. The V end was cut by 2 bases, the J end by 7 bases, with 15 bases between. The CDR3 loop is CASSQIRGAGNSPLHF. DNA of the CDR3: TGTGCCAGCAGCCAAATCCGGGGGGCTGGGAATTCACCCCTCCACTTT.

The chain joins TRBV4-2 to TRBJ1-1, with 8 nucleotides matching TRBD1. The germline V gene has CDR1 LGHNA and CDR2 YNFKEQ. This CDR3 spans 15 amino acids. Trimming at V came to 4 bases and at J to 9 bases, leaving 13 bases not matched to a gene. For the CDR3, the DNA is TGTGCCAGCAGCCCCCTGGGGGACAGGCGGTTCAAAGCTTTCTTT. Translation: CASSPLGDRRFKAFF.

On this clonotype: At one end the junction does not follow the germline gene, possibly because of a read error. The chain carries TRBV7-3 and TRBJ2-3, with 14 bases fitting TRBD2. Germline V gene sequence: CDR1 SGHTA, CDR2 FQGTGA. This CDR3 is built from 15 residues. CDR3: CASSGTSGSKDTQYF. As DNA, the CDR3 is TGTGCCAGTTCCGGGACTAGCGGGAGCAAAGATACGCAGTATTTT.

V gene TRBV10-3 combines with J gene TRBJ2-1, with D unclear. Germline-derived CDR1 and CDR2 are ENHRY and SYGVKD. The CDR3 extends over 13 amino acids. The germline V and J ends were trimmed by 10 bases and 2 bases, with 12 bases remaining between them. This chain's CDR3 is CATASGPYNEQFF. The CDR3 coding sequence is TGTGCCACGGCATCCGGGCCCTACAATGAGCAGTTCTTC.

The chain is built from TRBV5-1 and TRBJ2-1; D is perhaps TRBD1 or TRBD2 (5 bases each). V lost 3 bases, J lost 9 bases, and 16 bases lay in between. The CDR3 has 14 residues. The germline CDR1 and CDR2 sequences are SGHRS and YFSETQ. The CDR3 DNA is TGCGCCAGCAGCTACCGGGACCTCGAGGGTGAGCAGTTCTTC. Translated, it gives CASSYRDLEGEQFF.

This rearrangement joins TRBV3-1 to TRBJ1-6; TRBD1 agrees at 12 bases. Germline-derived CDR1 and CDR2 are LGHDT and YNNKEL (reference sequence). V lost 4 bases to trimming and J lost 11 bases; unmatched junction nucleotides: 15. The CDR3 has 18 amino acids. CDR3 loop: CASSRTGTGGLTSPPLHF. The CDR3 region has the DNA TGTGCCAGCAGCCGGACCGGGACAGGGGGCCTCACGTCCCCACCCCTCCACTTT.

The chain joins TRBV27 to TRBJ2-3; D might be TRBD1 or TRBD2, each matching 7 bases. V lost 3 bases to trimming and J lost 3 bases, with 13 bases between them. Germline CDR1 MNHEY, CDR2 SMNVEV (reference sequence). The CDR3 is 15 amino acids. The DNA of the CDR3 is TGTGCCAGCAGTTTCGGGCAGGGGGGGACAGATACGCAGTATTTT. Residues: CASSFGQGGTDTQYF.

This chain links TRBV5-6 with TRBJ1-1; D is ambiguous. Per germline, CDR1 SGHDT and CDR2 YYEEEE. Trimming removed 3 bases from V and 3 bases from J, with 18 bases in between. The CDR3 is 16 residues long. This CDR3 is CASSSDLSPRDTEAFF. CDR3 sequence (DNA): TGTGCCAGCAGCTCGGACCTCTCCCCGAGGGACACTGAAGCTTTCTTT.

The V call is TRBV3-1, the J call TRBJ2-6; TRBD2 is a possible D gene (7 bases). With 4 bases removed from V and 0 bases from J, the gap between germline ends came to 13 bases. Per the germline V gene, CDR1 is LGHDT and CDR2 is YNNKEL (reference sequence). There are 17 residues in the CDR3. The CDR3 DNA reads TGTGCCAGCAGCCCATGGGGGGGCGACTCTGGGGCCAACGTCCTGACTTTC. The encoded protein is CASSPWGGDSGANVLTF.

The V call is TRBV24-1, the J call TRBJ2-2; the D is unclear. The CDR3 consists of 14 residues. The V and J ends lost 5 bases and 0 bases respectively, with 6 bases between them. CDR1 is KGHDR and CDR2 is SFDVKD in the germline V gene. The CDR3 DNA reads as TGTGCCACCAGTGTAAGGACGAACACCGGGGAGCTGTTTTTT. Translation: CATSVRTNTGELFF.

This rearrangement joins TRBV7-8 to TRBJ2-2; the D call may be TRBD1 or TRBD2 (6 bases each). V lost 5 bases, J lost 6 bases, and 16 bases lay in between. Per the germline V gene, CDR1 is SGHVS and CDR2 is FQNEAQ. This CDR3 is 15 amino acids long. The CDR3 reads CASSLPRGRSGELFF. As DNA, the CDR3 is TGTGCCAGCAGCCTACCTCGGGGGCGGTCCGGGGAGCTGTTTTTT.

The chain couples TRBV6-5 to TRBJ1-2; D unclear. Germline V gene sequence: CDR1 MNHEY, CDR2 SVGAGI. Trimming left V 5 bases short and J 2 bases short, with 6 bases between. The CDR3 covers 12 residues. The CDR3 sequence: CASSTLNYGYTF. The CDR3 bases are TGTGCCAGCAGTACCTTGAACTATGGCTACACCTTC.

This clonotype has only one observation. The V and J genes are TRBV5-1 and TRBJ1-2; maybe TRBD1 (6 bases). The V end lost 4 bases, the J end lost 8 bases, and 18 bases lay between the germline ends. Germline CDR1 reads SGHRS; CDR2 reads YFSETQ. The CDR3 runs to 14 residues. The chain's CDR3 is CASSALGAAEGYTF. In DNA, the CDR3 is TGCGCCAGCAGCGCCCTGGGGGCAGCAGAAGGCTACACCTTC.

The CDR3: CASSKDPGQGSFF. The CDR3 DNA reads as TGTGCCAGCAGCAAAGATCCGGGACAGGGGAGTTTCTTC. This chain joins TRBV7-8 and TRBJ2-1, with 10 bases lining up with TRBD1. The J segment lost 16 bases and the V segment lost 5 bases, leaving 11 bases of the junction unmatched. Germline CDR1 reads SGHVS; CDR2 reads FQNEAQ. The CDR3 extends over 13 amino acids.

The V and J genes are TRBV5-4 and TRBJ2-1; 8 bases fit TRBD2. The CDR3 contains 15 residues. Germline V gene lookup returns CDR1 SGHNT and CDR2 YYREEE (reference sequence). The V and J ends lost 4 bases and 6 bases, in that order; junction bases with no gene match: 9. CDR3 in amino acids: CASSGAGVGGNEQFF. Here the CDR3 DNA reads TGTGCCAGCAGCGGAGCGGGAGTCGGGGGCAATGAGCAGTTCTTC.

The chain recombines TRBV11-2 with TRBJ1-2; 8 nucleotides align to TRBD1. The germline gives CDR1 SGHAT, CDR2 FQNNGV. The J segment lost 4 bases and the V segment lost 4 bases, leaving 11 bases of the junction unmatched. The CDR3 consists of 16 residues. Here the CDR3 reads CASSSPRDRGFYGYTF. CDR3 bases: TGTGCCAGCAGCTCCCCCCGCGACAGGGGCTTCTATGGCTACACCTTC.

The rearrangement joins TRBV12-3 or TRBV12-4 to TRBJ1-3; D is ambiguous. Trimming left V 4 bases short and J 4 bases short, with 8 bases between. CDR3 length: 13 amino acids. Written as DNA, the CDR3 is TGTGCCAGCAGTTCCCGACCCGGAAACACCATATATTTT. As protein: CASSSRPGNTIYF.

The chain has TRBV5-1 and TRBJ2-1, with 7 bases lining up with TRBD2. CDR1 and CDR2 (germline): SGHRS, YFSETQ. The CDR3 length is 18 residues. V dropped 0 bases and J dropped 0; count of bases not matched to a gene: 9. The DNA of the CDR3 is TGCGCCAGCAGCTTGGTTACTAGCGCTCTTCGCTCCTACAATGAGCAGTTCTTC. Amino acid sequence: CASSLVTSALRSYNEQFF. Drawing the rest from reference TRBV5-1 and TRBJ2-1, the complete variable domain is KAGVTQTPRYLIKTRGQQVTLSCSPISGHRSVSWYQQTPGQGLQFLFEYFSETQRNKGNFPGRFSGRQFSNSRSEMNVSTLELGDSALYLCASSLVTSALRSYNEQFFGPGTRLTVL.

The chain couples TRBV30 to TRBJ1-1; 8 nucleotides agree with TRBD1. This CDR3 region has 14 residues. In germline, CDR1 is GTSNPN, CDR2 SVGIG (reference sequence). J was trimmed by 7 bases and V by 1 base; bases with no gene match: 8. CDR3 sequence: CAWSGVRGRGEAFF. The CDR3 nucleotides read TGTGCCTGGAGTGGTGTCAGGGGGCGAGGTGAAGCTTTCTTT.

The rearrangement uses TRBV25-1 and TRBJ1-2; no definite D call. The ends were cut back, 3 bases at V and 8 bases at J, with 13 bases in the middle. CDR3 length: 13 residues. Germline V gives CDR1 MGHDK, CDR2 SYGVNS. CDR3 region: CASSDWARYGYTF. CDR3 DNA: TGTGCCAGCAGTGACTGGGCCAGGTACGGCTACACCTTC.

The rearrangement joins TRBV23-1 to TRBJ1-5; weak D call: TRBD1 (5 bases). TRBV23-1 is reported as an ORF; its role is uncertain. This CDR3 has 15 residues. V dropped 11 bases and J dropped 2 bases, with 19 bases sitting between them. The CDR3 is CAPSPGISGNQPQHF. The CDR3 nucleotides are TGCGCCCCAAGCCCAGGGATCTCGGGCAATCAGCCCCAGCATTTT.

This chain uses TRBV18 with TRBJ1-5; the match to TRBD1 covers 9 bases. Trimming removed 5 bases from V and 4 bases from J; junction bases left unmatched: 6. Germline V gene lookup returns CDR1 KGHSH and CDR2 LQKENI. The CDR3 has 15 residues. CDR3 sequence (DNA): TGTGCCAGCTCAACGGGACAGGGACTTAATCAGCCCCAGCATTTT. Residues: CASSTGQGLNQPQHF.

The V gene is TRBV2, the J gene TRBJ2-1; 8 nucleotides agree with TRBD2. The V gene's germline CDR1 is SNHLY and CDR2 FYNNEI. This CDR3 is built from 14 residues. V lost 8 bases, J lost 0 bases, and 3 bases stayed unmatched. The CDR3 is CASWSGSSYNEQFF. The DNA for the CDR3 is TGTGCCAGCTGGAGCGGGAGCTCCTACAATGAGCAGTTCTTC.

This chain links TRBV13 with TRBJ2-7, with 11 bases that match TRBD1. Per the germline V gene, CDR1 is PRHDT and CDR2 is FYEKMQ (reference sequence). The trim removed 2 bases at V and 6 bases at J, leaving 6 bases unmatched. CDR3 length equals 15 residues. CDR3 DNA sequence: TGTGCCAGCAGCTTATACCAAGGGACAGGGGGCGAGCAGTACTTC. It codes for CASSLYQGTGGEQYF.

The V call is TRBV5-4, the J call TRBJ1-1; no reliable D call. Deletions cut 0 bases from V and 5 bases from J, with 11 bases between. Germline V gene lookup returns CDR1 SGHNT and CDR2 YYREEE (reference sequence). The CDR3 length is 14 residues. The CDR3, as DNA: TGTGCCAGCAGCTTGGAGGGTGAATGGACTGAAGCTTTCTTT. Translated: CASSLEGEWTEAFF.

This clonotype was observed a single time. This chain connects TRBV12-3 or TRBV12-4 to TRBJ1-5; D is perhaps TRBD1 (6 bases). The V gene lost 3 bases and the J gene lost 6 bases, with 12 bases spanning the gap. This CDR3 is 14 amino acids long. CDR3 sequence reads: CASSFGRGAQPQHF. The CDR3 DNA sequence: TGTGCCAGCAGTTTTGGCAGGGGTGCTCAGCCCCAGCATTTT.

CDR3 loop: CASTAGGPYGYTF. CDR3 nucleotides: TGTGCCAGCACAGCAGGGGGGCCCTATGGCTACACCTTC. This chain links TRBV2 with TRBJ1-2; TRBD1 matches 7 bases. The CDR3 loop spans 13 amino acids. Germline CDR1 reads SNHLY; CDR2 reads FYNNEI. V shed 7 bases and J 4 bases; nucleotides not matched to a gene: 6.

This clonotype was picked up one time. The V gene is TRBV18, the J gene TRBJ2-3; the match to TRBD1 covers 10 bases. Losses at the gene ends were 0 bases for V and 5 bases for J; bases not matched to a gene: 5. CDR3 length: 16 amino acids. Germline-derived CDR1 and CDR2 are KGHSH and LQKENI. The CDR3 DNA reads as TGTGCCAGCTCACCACCGAGGACAGGGGGTGGAGATACGCAGTATTTT. Its protein is CASSPPRTGGGDTQYF.